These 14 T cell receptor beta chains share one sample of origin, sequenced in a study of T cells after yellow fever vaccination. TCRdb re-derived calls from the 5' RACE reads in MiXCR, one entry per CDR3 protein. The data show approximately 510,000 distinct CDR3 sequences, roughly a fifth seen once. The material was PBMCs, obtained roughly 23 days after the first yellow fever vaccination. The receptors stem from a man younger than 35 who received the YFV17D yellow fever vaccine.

Here the CDR3 reads CASSFRGRNYGYTF. DNA for the CDR3: TGCGCCAGCAGCTTTCGGGGGCGAAACTATGGCTACACCTTC. The gene calls are TRBV5-1 and TRBJ1-2, with D perhaps TRBD1 (6 bases). V gave up 2 bases and J gave up 2 bases, with 10 bases separating them. The germline CDR1 and CDR2 sequences are SGHRS and YFSETQ. This CDR3 has 14 residues.

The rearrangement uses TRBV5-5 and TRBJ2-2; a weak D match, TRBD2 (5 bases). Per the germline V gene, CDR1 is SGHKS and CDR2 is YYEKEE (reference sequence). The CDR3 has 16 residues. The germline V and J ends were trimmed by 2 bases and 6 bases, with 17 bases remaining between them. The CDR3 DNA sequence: TGTGCCAGCAGCTTAGTCTTGAGTAGCGTCCCCGGGGAGCTGTTTTTT. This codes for CASSLVLSSVPGELFF.

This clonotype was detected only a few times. The CDR3 sequence: CSVGGLYGYTF. The DNA of the CDR3 is TGCAGCGTTGGGGGTCTCTATGGCTACACCTTC. The gene calls are TRBV29-1 and TRBJ1-2; D is undetermined. CDR3 length equals 11 residues. The germline CDR1 and CDR2 sequences are SQVTM and ANQGSEA. V lost 4 bases and J lost 4, with 7 bases in between. The complete variable domain, with remaining parts taken from reference TRBV29-1 and TRBJ1-2, reads SAVISQKPSRDICQRGTSLTIQCQVDSQVTMMFWYRQQPGQSLTLIATANQGSEATYESGFVIDKFPISRPNLTFSTLTVSNMSPEDSSIYLCSVGGLYGYTFGSGTRLTVV.

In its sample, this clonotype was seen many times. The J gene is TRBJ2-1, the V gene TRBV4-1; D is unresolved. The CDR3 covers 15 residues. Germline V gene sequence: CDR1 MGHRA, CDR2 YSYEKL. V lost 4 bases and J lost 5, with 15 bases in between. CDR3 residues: CASSPQPWADNEQFF. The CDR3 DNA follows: TGCGCCAGCAGCCCCCAACCCTGGGCTGACAATGAGCAGTTCTTC.

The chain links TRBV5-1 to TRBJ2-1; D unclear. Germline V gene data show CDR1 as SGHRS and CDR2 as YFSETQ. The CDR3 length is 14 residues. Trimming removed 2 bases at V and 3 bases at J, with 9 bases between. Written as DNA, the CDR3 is TGCGCCAGCAGCTTAAGCGCTCTCTACAATGAGCAGTTCTTC. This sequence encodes CASSLSALYNEQFF. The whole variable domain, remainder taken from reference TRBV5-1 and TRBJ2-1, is KAGVTQTPRYLIKTRGQQVTLSCSPISGHRSVSWYQQTPGQGLQFLFEYFSETQRNKGNFPGRFSGRQFSNSRSEMNVSTLELGDSALYLCASSLSALYNEQFFGPGTRLTVL.

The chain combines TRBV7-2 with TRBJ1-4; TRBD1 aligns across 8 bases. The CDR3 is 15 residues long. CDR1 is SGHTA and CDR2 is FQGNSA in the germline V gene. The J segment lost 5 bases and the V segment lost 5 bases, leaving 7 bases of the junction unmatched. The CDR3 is CASSPWTGLNEKLFF. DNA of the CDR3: TGTGCCAGCAGCCCCTGGACAGGGTTAAATGAAAAACTGTTTTTT.

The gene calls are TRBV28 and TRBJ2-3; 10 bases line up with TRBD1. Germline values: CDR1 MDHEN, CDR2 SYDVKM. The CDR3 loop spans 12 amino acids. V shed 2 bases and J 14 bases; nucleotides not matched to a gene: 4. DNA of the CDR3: TGTGCCAGCAGTTTAAGCGGGACAGGGGTGTATTTT. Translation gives CASSLSGTGVYF.

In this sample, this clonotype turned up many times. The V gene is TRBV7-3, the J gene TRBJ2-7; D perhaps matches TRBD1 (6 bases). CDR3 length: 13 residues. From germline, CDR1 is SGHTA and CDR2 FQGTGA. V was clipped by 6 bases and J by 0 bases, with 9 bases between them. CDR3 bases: TGTGCCAGCAGTCCGGACAGCTCCTACGAGCAGTACTTC. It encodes CASSPDSSYEQYF.

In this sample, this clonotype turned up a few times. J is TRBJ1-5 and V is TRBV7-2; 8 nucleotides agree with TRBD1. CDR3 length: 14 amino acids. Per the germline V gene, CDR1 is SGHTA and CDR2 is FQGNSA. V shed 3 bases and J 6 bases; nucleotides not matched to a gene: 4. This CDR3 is CASSFGQGSQPQHF. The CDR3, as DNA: TGTGCCAGCAGCTTTGGACAGGGTAGTCAGCCCCAGCATTTT.

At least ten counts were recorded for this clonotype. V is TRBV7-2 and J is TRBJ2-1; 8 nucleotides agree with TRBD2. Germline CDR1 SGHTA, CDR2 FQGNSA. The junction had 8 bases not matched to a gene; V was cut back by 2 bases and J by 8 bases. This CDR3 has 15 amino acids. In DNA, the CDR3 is TGTGCCAGCAGCTTATACGGGGGGGCCATCGATGAGCAGTTCTTC. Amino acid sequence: CASSLYGGAIDEQFF.

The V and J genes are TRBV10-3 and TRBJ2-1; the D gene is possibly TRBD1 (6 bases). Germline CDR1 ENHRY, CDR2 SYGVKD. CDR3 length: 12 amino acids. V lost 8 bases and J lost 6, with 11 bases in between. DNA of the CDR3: TGTGCCATCCGAGAGACAGGCAATGAGCAGTTCTTC. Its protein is CAIRETGNEQFF.

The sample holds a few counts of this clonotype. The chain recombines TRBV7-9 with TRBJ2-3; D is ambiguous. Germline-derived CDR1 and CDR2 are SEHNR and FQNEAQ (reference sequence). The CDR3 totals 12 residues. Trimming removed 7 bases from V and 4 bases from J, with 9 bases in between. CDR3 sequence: CASNRQADTQYF. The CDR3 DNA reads TGTGCCAGCAACCGGCAGGCAGATACGCAGTATTTT.

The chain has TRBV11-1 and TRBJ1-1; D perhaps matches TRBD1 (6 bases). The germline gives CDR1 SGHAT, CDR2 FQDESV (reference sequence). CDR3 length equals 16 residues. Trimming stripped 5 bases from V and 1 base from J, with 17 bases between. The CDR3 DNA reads TGTGCCAGCAGCGCATCCCCGGGACACCAGAACACTGAAGCTTTCTTT. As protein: CASSASPGHQNTEAFF.

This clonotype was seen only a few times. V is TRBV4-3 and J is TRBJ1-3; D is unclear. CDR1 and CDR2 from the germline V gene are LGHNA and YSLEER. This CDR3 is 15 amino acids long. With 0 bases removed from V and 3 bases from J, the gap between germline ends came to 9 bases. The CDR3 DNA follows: TGCGCCAGCAGCCAAGATTTAGGAGGTGGAAACACCATATATTTT. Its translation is CASSQDLGGGNTIYF.